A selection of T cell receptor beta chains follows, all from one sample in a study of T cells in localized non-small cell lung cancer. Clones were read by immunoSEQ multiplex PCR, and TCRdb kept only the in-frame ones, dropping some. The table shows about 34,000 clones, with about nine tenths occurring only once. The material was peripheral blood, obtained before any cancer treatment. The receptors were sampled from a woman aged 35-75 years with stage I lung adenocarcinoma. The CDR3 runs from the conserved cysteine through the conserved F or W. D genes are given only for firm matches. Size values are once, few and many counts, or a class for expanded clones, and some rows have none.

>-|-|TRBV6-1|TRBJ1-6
TGTGCCAGCAGTGAAGGCCCGAGCTCCTATAATTCACCCCTCCACTTT
CASSEGPSSYNSPLHF
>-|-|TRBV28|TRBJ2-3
TGTGCCAGTGACGGGGATACGCAGTATTTT
CASDGDTQYF
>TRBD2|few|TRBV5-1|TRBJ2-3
TGCGCCAGCAGCTTGGGACTAGCGGGGGGTACGGGAGATACGCAGTATTTT
CASSLGLAGGTGDTQYF
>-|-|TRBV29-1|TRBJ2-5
TGCAGCGTTGTTCAGGTCGGGGAAGAGACCCAGTACTTC
CSVVQVGEETQYF
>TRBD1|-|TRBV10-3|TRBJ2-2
TGTGCCATCAGCACGGGACAGGGGACGTCAAGCGGGGGGGAGCTGTTTTTT
CAISTGQGTSSGGELFF
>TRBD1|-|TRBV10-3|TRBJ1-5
TGTGCCATCAGTATTACAGGGGGCCTACTTCAGCCCCAGCATTTT
CAISITGGLLQPQHF
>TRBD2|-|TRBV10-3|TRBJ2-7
TGTGCCATCAGCAAGCGCCTAGCGGGGGGGAATCACTACGAGCAGTACTTC
CAISKRLAGGNHYEQYF
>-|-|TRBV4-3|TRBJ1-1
TGCGCCAGCAGCCAAGACAACAGCCGCACTGAAGCTTTCTTT
CASSQDNSRTEAFF
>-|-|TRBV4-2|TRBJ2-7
TGTGCCAGCAGCCAGCAGGGAGCGGACTACGAGCAGTACTTC
CASSQQGADYEQYF
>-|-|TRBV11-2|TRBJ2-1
TGTGCCAGCAGCTCGAGCTCAGGGAGCTCCTACAATGAGCAGTTCTTC
CASSSSSGSSYNEQFF
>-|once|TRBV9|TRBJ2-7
TGTGCCAGCAGCGTAGACCCAAACATGAGTTCCTACGAGCAGTACTTC
CASSVDPNMSSYEQYF
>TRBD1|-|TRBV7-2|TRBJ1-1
TGTGCCAGCAGCTTAGTGAACAGGGGAATGAACACTGAAGCTTTCTTT
CASSLVNRGMNTEAFF
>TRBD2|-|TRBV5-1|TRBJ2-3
TGCGCCAGCGGACTAGCGGGGGGAATTAGCACAGATACGCAGTATTTT
CASGLAGGISTDTQYF
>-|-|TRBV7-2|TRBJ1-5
TGTGCCAGCAGCTTTAATAGCAATCAGCCCCAGCATTTT
CASSFNSNQPQHF
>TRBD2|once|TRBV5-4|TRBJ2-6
TGTGCCAGCAGCTCCCCCTTCGGGGGGGCTTCTGGGGCCAACGTCCTGACTTTC
CASSSPFGGASGANVLTF
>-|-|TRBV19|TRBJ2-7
TGTGCCAGTAGCAGACTACTAAGCTCCTACGAGCAGTACTTC
CASSRLLSSYEQYF
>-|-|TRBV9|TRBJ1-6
TGTGCCAGCACGGACGGGACTGGTAATTCACCCCTCCACTTT
CASTDGTGNSPLHF
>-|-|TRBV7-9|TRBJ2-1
TGTGCCAGCAGCTCCGGGCCTCGAGGGCATGAGCAGTTCTTC
CASSSGPRGHEQFF
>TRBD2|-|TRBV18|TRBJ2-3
TGTGCCAGCTCACCCAGCGGGGGGGCCGCAGATACGCAGTATTTT
CASSPSGGAADTQYF
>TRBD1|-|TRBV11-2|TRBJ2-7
TGTGCCAGCAGCCCCATAGGGACAGGACGCTCCTACGAGCAGTACTTC
CASSPIGTGRSYEQYF
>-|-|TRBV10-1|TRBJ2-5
TGCGCCAGCAGTGAGTGGAGGGTATCAACGGAGACCCAGTACTTC
CASSEWRVSTETQYF
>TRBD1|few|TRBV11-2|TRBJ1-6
TGTGCCAGCAGCTTCGGACAGGGGCTGTCACCCCTCCACTTT
CASSFGQGLSPLHF
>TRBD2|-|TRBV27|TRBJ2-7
TGTGCCAGCAGTTTCACCCCGGGGGGCTACGAGCAGTACTTC
CASSFTPGGYEQYF
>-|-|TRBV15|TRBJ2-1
TGTGCCACCAGCAGAGATTTCGGGGAGTTCGGCTACAATGAGCAGTTCTTC
CATSRDFGEFGYNEQFF
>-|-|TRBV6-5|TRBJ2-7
TGTGCCAGCAGTTACGAGGGGCGGGTATCCGAGCAGTACTTC
CASSYEGRVSEQYF
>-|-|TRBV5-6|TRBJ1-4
TGTGCCAGCAGCTTGGCCGGGGTAAAGAGAGGGGACGAACTGTTTTTT
CASSLAGVKRGDELFF
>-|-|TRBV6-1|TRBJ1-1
TGTGCCAGCAGTTCTACGGGGAACACTGAAGCTTTCTTT
CASSSTGNTEAFF
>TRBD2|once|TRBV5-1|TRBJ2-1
TGCGCCAGCAGCTTGGCCAGCGGGGCTTACAATGAGCAGTTCTTC
CASSLASGAYNEQFF
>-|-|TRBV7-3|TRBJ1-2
TGTGCCAGCAGCTTCGGAGGGCCCAACTATGGCTACACCTTC
CASSFGGPNYGYTF
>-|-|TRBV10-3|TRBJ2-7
TGTGCCATCAGTGAGCCTGGGGGAGAGCAGTACTTC
CAISEPGGEQYF
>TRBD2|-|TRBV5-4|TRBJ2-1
TGTGCCAGCAGCCTCCTAGCGGGGGGGACCTACAATGAGCAGTTCTTC
CASSLLAGGTYNEQFF
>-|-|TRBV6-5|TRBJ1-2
TGTGCCAGCAGTTACTCAACAGGGAAGCGCAACTATGGCTACACCTTC
CASSYSTGKRNYGYTF
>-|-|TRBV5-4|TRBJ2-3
TGTGCCAGCAGCTTGGCGGGAGGCACAGATACGCAGTATTTT
CASSLAGGTDTQYF
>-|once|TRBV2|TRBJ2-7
TGTGCCAGCAGTCCCGACTCTCTCGGGCAAGGCTACGAGCAGTACTTC
CASSPDSLGQGYEQYF
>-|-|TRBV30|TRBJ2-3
TGTGCCTGGAGTGTATCCCCCCCCACAGATACGCAGTATTTT
CAWSVSPPTDTQYF
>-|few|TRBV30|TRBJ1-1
TGTGCCTGGATAACGGAACGGGGGAACACTGAAGCTTTCTTT
CAWITERGNTEAFF
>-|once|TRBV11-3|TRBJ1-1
TGTGCCAGCAGCTTAGCGTCCAGGTATGAAGCTTTCTTT
CASSLASRYEAFF
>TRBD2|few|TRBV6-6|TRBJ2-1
TGTGCCAGCAGCTGGGTTAGCGGGGGCTCCTACAATGAGCAGTTCTTC
CASSWVSGGSYNEQFF
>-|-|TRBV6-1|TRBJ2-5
TGTGCCAGCAGTGGGGAACGTCAAGAGACCCAGTACTTC
CASSGERQETQYF
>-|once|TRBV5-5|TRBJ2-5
TGTGCCAGCAGCTTGACCCAAGAGACCCAGTACTTC
CASSLTQETQYF
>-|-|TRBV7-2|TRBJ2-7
TGTGCCAGCAGCTTAGCTGGCGTTGGTGAGCAGTACTTC
CASSLAGVGEQYF
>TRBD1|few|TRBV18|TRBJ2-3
TGTGCCAGCTCACCTCGGGACAGGTCCACAGATACGCAGTATTTT
CASSPRDRSTDTQYF
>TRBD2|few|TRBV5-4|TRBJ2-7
TGTGCCAGCAGCTCCGGCGGCCTAGCGGGGGCCCAGCAGTACTTC
CASSSGGLAGAQQYF
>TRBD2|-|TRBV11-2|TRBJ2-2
TGTGCCAGCAGCTTTGGGCTAGCGGGCACCGGGGAGCTGTTTTTT
CASSFGLAGTGELFF
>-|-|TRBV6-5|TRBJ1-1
TGTGCCAGCAGTCAGTGGATGAACACTGAAGCTTTCTTT
CASSQWMNTEAFF
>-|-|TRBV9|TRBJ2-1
TGTGCCAGCAGCGTACGGGCGGGGGCTATCCTATACAATGAGCAGTTCTTC
CASSVRAGAILYNEQFF
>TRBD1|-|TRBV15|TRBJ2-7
TGTGCCACCAGCAGAGACCGGGACAGAGCCTACGAGCAGTACTTC
CATSRDRDRAYEQYF
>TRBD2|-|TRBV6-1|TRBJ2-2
TGTGCCAGCACCGACGGGGGGGCGAACGGGGAGCTGTTTTTT
CASTDGGANGELFF
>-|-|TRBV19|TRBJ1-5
TGTGCCAGTACCGCGAGGGGCGGTGATAGCAATCAGCCCCAGCATTTT
CASTARGGDSNQPQHF
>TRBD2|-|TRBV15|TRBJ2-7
TGTGCCACCAGCACCCGACTAGCGGGGCCGTACGAGCAGTACTTC
CATSTRLAGPYEQYF
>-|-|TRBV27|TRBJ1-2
TGTGCCAGCAGTTTAGGGTTCGGGACTAACTATGGCTACACCTTC
CASSLGFGTNYGYTF
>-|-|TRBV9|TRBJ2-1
TGTGCCAGCAGCCCCCGATTGGGGGATGACTTATACAATGAGCAGTTCTTC
CASSPRLGDDLYNEQFF
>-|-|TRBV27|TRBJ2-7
TGTGCCAGCAGCTTCGGACGGGCCTACGAGCAGTACTTC
CASSFGRAYEQYF